The TCR beta chain described here comes from a study of a mutant IDH1 vaccine in newly diagnosed glioma. The study's findings and limits: Immune responses induced by vaccination arose in 90% to 95% of the patients.

A note on this clone: As yet, its antigen is unknown.

Per the germline V gene, CDR1 is SGHNT and CDR2 is YENEEA. Trimming took off 3 bases at V and 0 bases at J, with 12 bases between the two ends. The CDR3 sequence is 16 residues long. Time point indicated: week 47, end of study. A single vaccine dose contained 300 ug of mutant IDH1 20-mer peptide, and topical imiquimod was used with it. Assay used: immunoSEQ multiplex PCR; TCRdb lists only in-frame clones, some missing. The table lists around 50,000 clones, roughly 84% of them singletons, with 4.3% in the top ten. This clonotype was sampled from a woman aged 30 to 39 with glioma. Some clones in this sample may be carry-over from other donors' samples. Specimen: PBMCs, collected from a glioma patient whose treatment included an IDH1 peptide vaccine. This chain links TRBV11-3 with TRBJ1-3; D call uncertain. CDR3 region: CASSFGIWDSGNTIYF. In DNA form, the CDR3 reads TGTGCCAGCAGCTTCGGGATTTGGGACTCTGGAAACACCATATATTTT.